This T cell receptor (beta chain) is drawn from a study of blood T cell repertoires in COVID-19. Germline V gives CDR1 MNHEY, CDR2 SVGAGI. The length of the CDR3 is 14 residues. The V end was cut by 7 bases, the J end by 4 bases, with 14 bases between. In the source study's methods: Estimation of nucleated cell counts relied on the amplification of reference gene primers. Produced via immunoSEQ multiplex PCR; TCRdb's table is partial and in-frame only. The D gene and trimming were derived from the DNA, and the V and J assignments and clone size from that table. The sample has under 150,000 clones, less than 85% seen once.

V usage is TRBV6-5 and J usage is TRBJ1-3, with a weak D call TRBD1 (5 bases). The sequence derives from a human donor in a cohort sampled during active COVID-19. Sequenced sample: peripheral blood. Here the CDR3 reads CASIQGPKGNTIYF. In DNA form, the CDR3 reads TGTGCCAGCATCCAGGGCCCTAAAGGAAACACCATATATTTT.